Each of the 7 T cell receptor beta chains below was sequenced from the same sample in a study of blood T cell repertoires in COVID-19. Sequenced by immunoSEQ multiplex PCR; TCRdb stores in-frame clones only, minus some. The table has about 240,000 clones, about 73% seen once. Sequencing was carried out using peripheral blood. All receptors come from a woman of 80 years or more with acute or convalescent COVID-19.

The CDR3 region is CASSKRGGSYEQYF. The CDR3 bases are TGCGCCAGCAGTAAAAGGGGTGGATCCTACGAGCAGTACTTC. The J gene is TRBJ2-7, the V gene TRBV5-1; D might be TRBD1 (5 bases). CDR1 is SGHRS and CDR2 is YFSETQ in the germline V gene. Trimming removed 5 bases at V and 1 base at J, with 13 bases between. CDR3 size: 14 residues.

V gene TRBV18 combines with J gene TRBJ2-1; D not certain. CDR3 length: 13 residues. CDR1 KGHSH and CDR2 LQKENI come from the germline V gene. Between the trimmed V and J ends, which lost 2 bases and 8 bases, there was a span of 10 bases. The CDR3 bases are TGTGCCAGCTCACCAGTCTTGGGCCATGAGCAGTTCTTC. This translates into CASSPVLGHEQFF.

V usage is TRBV18 and J usage is TRBJ2-7, with 8 bases identical to TRBD1. The CDR3 is made up of 15 amino acids. The V segment lost 4 bases and the J segment 0 bases; nucleotides outside the gene matches: 5. The germline CDR1 and CDR2 sequences are KGHSH and LQKENI. CDR3 residues: CASSQGQGPSYEQYF. The CDR3 DNA sequence: TGTGCCAGCTCACAAGGACAGGGTCCCTCCTACGAGCAGTACTTC.

The genes are TRBV7-6 and TRBJ1-6, with a weak D call TRBD1 (5 bases). The V end lost 1 base, the J end lost 7 bases, and 14 bases lay between the germline ends. Germline CDR1 SGHVS, CDR2 FNYEAQ. This CDR3 region has 16 residues. The CDR3 region is CASSLEVAGANSPLHF. The CDR3 DNA reads TGTGCCAGCAGCTTAGAGGTCGCTGGGGCAAATTCACCCCTCCACTTT.

The CDR3 here is CASSPQGGTEAFF. The CDR3 bases are TGTGCCAGCAGCCCCCAGGGGGGTACTGAAGCTTTCTTT. The gene calls are TRBV7-3 and TRBJ1-1; 7 bases line up with TRBD1. Germline V gene data show CDR1 as SGHTA and CDR2 as FQGTGA. This CDR3 is built from 13 residues. Trimming took 5 bases from V and 5 from J; bases not matched to a gene: 5.

The chain has TRBV19 and TRBJ2-3, with TRBD2 matching 7 bases. V shed 8 bases, J shed 2 bases, and the junction held 7 bases outside the gene matches. This CDR3 comprises 14 residues. Germline-derived CDR1 and CDR2 are LNHDA and SQIVND (reference sequence). CDR3 coding DNA: TGTGCCAGTGCCCCAGCGGGGACCACAGATACGCAGTATTTT. It specifies CASAPAGTTDTQYF.

The V call is TRBV19, the J call TRBJ2-3; D remains unclear. CDR1 LNHDA and CDR2 SQIVND come from the germline V gene (reference sequence). The CDR3 is made up of 13 amino acids. The V gene lost 6 bases and the J gene lost 5 bases, with 12 bases spanning the gap. CDR3 in DNA: TGTGCCAGTAGCCGAATAGTTGGAGATACGCAGTATTTT. The encoded protein is CASSRIVGDTQYF.